This T cell receptor (beta chain) was identified during a study of OX40 agonist ivuxolimab in advanced cancers. Study findings and constraints: At doses 0.1 to 3.0 mg/kg, CD4+ and CD8+ clones expanded. Some patients who did not respond also had low normalized T-cell clonal expansion. Partial responders at 0.1-3.0 mg/kg had among the lowest clonal expansion.

Libraries were prepared by immunoSEQ multiplex PCR; TCRdb keeps only in-frame clonotypes and omits some of them. The sample yields approximately 27,000 clones, 79% seen once. This clone was seen more than once but under ten times. No antigen is known for it. The CDR3 consists of 13 residues. The V end was cut by 4 bases, the J end by 5 bases, with 9 bases between. Germline values: CDR1 SQVTM, CDR2 ANQGSEA. The sequences come from CD4+ or CD8+ T cells sorted from blood, collected in a trial of the OX40 agonist ivuxolimab. V and J are TRBV29-1 and TRBJ1-6; D is perhaps TRBD1 (5 bases). The clonotype comes from an adult with an advanced solid tumor such as melanoma, head and neck, liver or kidney cancer. CDR3 coding DNA: TGCAGCGTTGGGGACTCAAATAATTCACCCCTCCACTTT. Translated: CSVGDSNNSPLHF.